This TCR beta chain emerged from a study of blood T cell repertoires in COVID-19. About the research overall: COVID-19 samples from acute and convalescent phases originated in the United States, Italy and Spain.

Trimming cost V 0 bases and J 8 bases; bases outside gene matches: 9. This CDR3 is built from 15 residues. Germline CDR1 reads LNHDA; CDR2 reads SQIVND (reference sequence). As originally analysed: Amplifying reference gene primers gave estimates of nucleated cell counts. The table came from immunoSEQ multiplex PCR; TCRdb's copy has only in-frame clones and leaves some out. V and J calls and clone size are copied from that table; D and trimming were computed from the DNA. The table has about 210,000 clones, about nine tenths seen once; the top ten hold about 4.8%. The receptor's source is a middle-aged woman with acute or convalescent COVID-19. Sequencing input: peripheral blood. The V and J genes are TRBV19 and TRBJ1-2, with 7 bases identical to TRBD1. The CDR3 is CASSIDLGGGVGYTF. The CDR3 bases are TGTGCCAGTAGTATAGACCTCGGAGGGGGCGTCGGCTACACCTTC.